This T cell receptor (beta chain) comes out of a study of CD8+ T cells in alopecia areata. The study, taken as a whole, reports: Clonality exceeded that of normal scalp in lesional scalp, most notably in alopecia totalis/universalis.

Germline V gives CDR1 ENHRY, CDR2 SYGVKD. The CDR3 loop spans 15 amino acids. V lost 1 base to trimming and J lost 10 bases; unmatched junction nucleotides: 6. cDNA serving as the sequencing template came from extracted, reverse transcribed RNA. Measured with immunoSEQ multiplex PCR; TCRdb has only the in-frame clones, and not every one. In the table there are about 200,000 clones, more than 45% of which are singletons. Turning to this clone: Its antigen is currently unknown.

Treatment denoted: oral pan-JAK inhibitor, 5-10 mg twice daily. This chain uses TRBV10-3 with TRBJ2-1; 11 bases map to TRBD2. The input for sequencing was CD4+ T cells sorted from blood, taken at week 4, from a patient treated with tofacitinib. The clonotype originates from a human donor with alopecia areata. Here the CDR3 DNA reads TGTGCCATCAGTGAGTTTAGCGGGGGGGCCAGGGAGCAGTTCTTC. Encoded protein: CAISEFSGGAREQFF.